Listed below are T cell receptor beta chains from one sample, sequenced in a study of T cell repertoires in cytomegalovirus infection. A single record per CDR3 protein comes from TCRdb applying MiXCR to the reads. The repertoire holds some 150,000 distinct CDR3 sequences, with less than 25% as singletons. Material: PBMCs. The receptor set was obtained from a human donor in good health (CMV status not recorded). Some clones in this sample may be carry-over from other donors' samples. Each CDR3 is given with its conserved first and last residue. D genes are given only for firm matches. Expanded clones get a size class; other rows say once, few or many, or leave the size out.

d_gene: .
v_gene: TRBV7-2
abundance: .
j_gene: TRBJ2-7
CDR3aa: CASSRHGGEQYF
CDR3nt: TGTGCCAGCAGCCGACATGGGGGCGAGCAGTACTTC

d_gene: .
v_gene: TRBV28
abundance: .
j_gene: TRBJ1-6
CDR3aa: CASSYSGDSPLHF
CDR3nt: TGTGCCAGCAGCTATTCAGGGGATTCACCCCTCCACTTT

d_gene: .
v_gene: TRBV7-2
abundance: many
j_gene: TRBJ2-1
CDR3aa: CASSFQTQSSYNEQFF
CDR3nt: TGTGCCAGCAGCTTTCAGACCCAAAGCTCCTACAATGAGCAGTTCTTC

d_gene: .
v_gene: TRBV5-1
abundance: .
j_gene: TRBJ1-1
CDR3aa: CASSLSQTNTEAFF
CDR3nt: TGCGCCAGCAGCTTGAGCCAGACGAACACTGAAGCTTTCTTT

d_gene: .
v_gene: TRBV4-1
abundance: .
j_gene: TRBJ2-1
CDR3aa: CASSRDYNEQFF
CDR3nt: TGCGCCAGCAGCCGTGATTACAATGAGCAGTTCTTC

d_gene: TRBD1
v_gene: TRBV24-1
abundance: .
j_gene: TRBJ2-1
CDR3aa: CATSDRGTGGGNEQFF
CDR3nt: TGTGCCACCAGTGATCGCGGGACAGGGGGCGGGAATGAGCAGTTCTTC

d_gene: TRBD1
v_gene: TRBV5-6
abundance: few
j_gene: TRBJ2-1
CDR3aa: CASSHIQGNEQFF
CDR3nt: TGTGCCAGCAGCCACATACAGGGGAATGAGCAGTTCTTC

d_gene: .
v_gene: TRBV20-1
abundance: .
j_gene: TRBJ1-2
CDR3aa: CSASPVGGYTF
CDR3nt: TGCAGTGCTTCCCCGGTAGGGGGCTACACCTTC

d_gene: .
v_gene: TRBV20-1
abundance: .
j_gene: TRBJ2-7
CDR3aa: CSARDRDRSSYEQYF
CDR3nt: TGCAGTGCTAGAGATCGCGACAGGTCCTCCTACGAGCAGTACTTC

d_gene: TRBD1
v_gene: TRBV28
abundance: few
j_gene: TRBJ2-7
CDR3aa: CASGRTGVGYEQYF
CDR3nt: TGTGCCAGCGGAAGGACAGGGGTTGGGTACGAGCAGTACTTC

d_gene: TRBD1
v_gene: TRBV11-1
abundance: many
j_gene: TRBJ2-3
CDR3aa: CASSFGTGADTQYF
CDR3nt: TGTGCCAGCAGCTTCGGGACAGGGGCAGATACGCAGTATTTT

d_gene: .
v_gene: TRBV12-3/TRBV12-4
abundance: .
j_gene: TRBJ1-2
CDR3aa: CASNLALSPGGGGYTF
CDR3nt: TGTGCCAGCAATCTTGCGTTATCCCCGGGGGGCGGGGGCTACACCTTC

d_gene: TRBD2
v_gene: TRBV20-1
abundance: few
j_gene: TRBJ2-1
CDR3aa: CSARVMSGGGSYNEQFF
CDR3nt: TGCAGTGCTAGAGTAATGAGCGGGGGGGGGTCCTACAATGAGCAGTTCTTC

d_gene: .
v_gene: TRBV5-1
abundance: .
j_gene: TRBJ2-5
CDR3aa: CASSFGNIQETQYF
CDR3nt: TGCGCCAGCAGCTTTGGGAACATCCAAGAGACCCAGTACTTC

d_gene: TRBD1
v_gene: TRBV25-1
abundance: .
j_gene: TRBJ1-2
CDR3aa: CASTLGTGSYPDGYTF
CDR3nt: TGTGCCAGCACCCTTGGGACAGGTTCTTACCCGGATGGCTACACCTTC

d_gene: TRBD2
v_gene: TRBV7-2
abundance: .
j_gene: TRBJ2-1
CDR3aa: CASTPGLAGDNEQFF
CDR3nt: TGTGCCAGCACCCCGGGACTAGCGGGGGACAATGAGCAGTTCTTC

d_gene: .
v_gene: TRBV12-3/TRBV12-4
abundance: many
j_gene: TRBJ2-5
CDR3aa: CASSLAGPRETQYF
CDR3nt: TGTGCCAGCAGTTTAGCGGGCCCTAGGGAGACCCAGTACTTC

d_gene: .
v_gene: TRBV28
abundance: .
j_gene: TRBJ1-3
CDR3aa: CASISRGNRTGNTIYF
CDR3nt: TGTGCCAGCATTAGTAGAGGGAACAGAACTGGAAACACCATATATTTT

d_gene: TRBD2
v_gene: TRBV4-1
abundance: .
j_gene: TRBJ2-5
CDR3aa: CASSEREQETQYF
CDR3nt: TGCGCCAGCAGCGAGCGGGAGCAGGAGACCCAGTACTTC

d_gene: .
v_gene: TRBV28
abundance: many
j_gene: TRBJ1-4
CDR3aa: CASRQIYEKLFF
CDR3nt: TGTGCCAGCAGACAGATCTATGAAAAACTGTTTTTT

d_gene: TRBD1
v_gene: TRBV29-1
abundance: few
j_gene: TRBJ2-5
CDR3aa: CSVAGTVQETQYF
CDR3nt: TGCAGCGTAGCCGGGACAGTACAGGAGACCCAGTACTTC

d_gene: .
v_gene: TRBV5-6
abundance: many
j_gene: TRBJ1-5
CDR3aa: CASSTWGLSNQPQHF
CDR3nt: TGTGCCAGCAGCACATGGGGTCTAAGCAATCAGCCCCAGCATTTT

d_gene: TRBD2
v_gene: TRBV15
abundance: many
j_gene: TRBJ2-1
CDR3aa: CATSTGLAGANEQFF
CDR3nt: TGTGCCACCAGCACGGGACTAGCGGGAGCTAATGAGCAGTTCTTC

d_gene: TRBD1
v_gene: TRBV12-3/TRBV12-4
abundance: .
j_gene: TRBJ1-1
CDR3aa: CASRRDRGNTEAFF
CDR3nt: TGTGCCAGCAGACGGGACAGGGGGAACACTGAAGCTTTCTTT

d_gene: .
v_gene: TRBV7-2
abundance: many
j_gene: TRBJ2-1
CDR3aa: CASSLTPPGSYNEQFF
CDR3nt: TGTGCCAGCAGTCTAACACCCCCCGGCTCCTACAATGAGCAGTTCTTC

d_gene: .
v_gene: TRBV10-3
abundance: few
j_gene: TRBJ2-5
CDR3aa: CAISPTSGEQTQYF
CDR3nt: TGTGCCATCAGTCCCACCTCCGGGGAGCAGACCCAGTACTTC

d_gene: .
v_gene: TRBV6-6
abundance: .
j_gene: TRBJ1-5
CDR3aa: CASRENRVAQPQHF
CDR3nt: TGTGCCAGCCGGGAGAACAGGGTGGCCCAGCCCCAGCATTTT

d_gene: .
v_gene: TRBV7-9
abundance: .
j_gene: TRBJ2-5
CDR3aa: CASSLVVGGPKTQYF
CDR3nt: TGTGCCAGCAGCTTAGTTGTGGGGGGGCCGAAGACCCAGTACTTC

d_gene: .
v_gene: TRBV7-9
abundance: few
j_gene: TRBJ2-1
CDR3aa: CASSLPIGEQFF
CDR3nt: TGTGCCAGCAGCTTGCCGATTGGGGAGCAGTTCTTC

d_gene: TRBD2
v_gene: TRBV20-1
abundance: few
j_gene: TRBJ2-3
CDR3aa: CSAPTSGFSDTQYF
CDR3nt: TGCAGTGCCCCGACTAGCGGGTTCTCGGATACGCAGTATTTT

d_gene: .
v_gene: TRBV12-3/TRBV12-4
abundance: few
j_gene: TRBJ1-1
CDR3aa: CASTSTMGVRAFF
CDR3nt: TGTGCCAGCACCTCCACGATGGGGGTAAGGGCTTTCTTT

d_gene: .
v_gene: TRBV7-6
abundance: .
j_gene: TRBJ2-2
CDR3aa: CASSPGVNTGELFF
CDR3nt: TGTGCCAGCAGCCCCGGGGTGAACACCGGGGAGCTGTTTTTT

d_gene: TRBD2
v_gene: TRBV2
abundance: .
j_gene: TRBJ2-1
CDR3aa: CARPGLAGYNEQFF
CDR3nt: TGTGCCAGACCGGGACTAGCGGGCTACAATGAGCAGTTCTTC

d_gene: TRBD2
v_gene: TRBV28
abundance: few
j_gene: TRBJ2-1
CDR3aa: CASSLSGDEQFF
CDR3nt: TGTGCCAGCAGTTTAAGCGGGGATGAGCAGTTCTTC